This T cell receptor beta chain was recorded in a study of sequential checkpoint blockade in melanoma. Study information: Twenty-two patients had matched tumor biopsies before treatment and at week 13 after nivolumab or ipilimumab alone.

Clones were sequenced by immunoSEQ multiplex PCR, and TCRdb holds only the in-frame ones, with some missing. The sample carries 10,000 or so clones, under 30% recorded once. CDR3 length equals 15 residues. In germline, CDR1 is SGHNT, CDR2 YENEEA. The germline V and J ends were trimmed by 3 bases and 4 bases, with 13 bases remaining between them. Treatment specified: randomized to nivolumab then ipilimumab (arm A) or the reverse (arm B). No patient had prior DNA-damaging chemotherapy. This material consisted of tumor tissue (inferred from file names), taken from a patient given nivolumab and ipilimumab in sequence. V and J are TRBV11-3 and TRBJ1-5; D gene ambiguous. This clonotype was obtained from a human donor with melanoma. CDR3 residues: CASSLGKSTNQPQHF. The CDR3 DNA reads TGTGCCAGCAGCTTGGGGAAAAGCACGAATCAGCCCCAGCATTTT.